This section outlines one T cell receptor (beta chain) sequence together with its context. This sample is part of a study of T cell repertoires in cytomegalovirus infection. Trimming shortened V by 6 bases and J by 4 bases, and 9 bases separated the two germline ends. This CDR3 has 12 amino acids. CDR1 and CDR2 (germline): SGHDN, FVKESK. TCRdb re-called the reads through MiXCR, storing one row per CDR3 protein. The sample has 450,000 to 550,000 distinct CDR3 sequences, approximately 16% seen once. Source material: CD8+ T cells from PBMCs. The V gene is TRBV14, the J gene TRBJ1-1, with TRBD1 as a possible D gene (5 bases). This sequence originates from a human donor in good health (CMV status not recorded). Some clones in this sample may be carry-over from other donors' samples. CDR3 region: CASRIGGTEAFF. CDR3 DNA sequence: TGTGCCAGCAGAATCGGGGGCACTGAAGCTTTCTTT.